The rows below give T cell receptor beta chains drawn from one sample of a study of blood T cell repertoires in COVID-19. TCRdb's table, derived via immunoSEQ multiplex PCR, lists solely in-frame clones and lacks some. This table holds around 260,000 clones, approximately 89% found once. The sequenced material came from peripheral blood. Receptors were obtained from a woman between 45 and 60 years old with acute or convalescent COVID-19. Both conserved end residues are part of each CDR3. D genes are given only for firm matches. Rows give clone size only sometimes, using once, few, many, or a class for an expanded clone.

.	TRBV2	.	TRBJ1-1	TGTGCCAGCAGTGAAGAAGGCGCAGGGGCTTTCTTT	CASSEEGAGAFF
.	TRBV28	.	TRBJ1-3	TGTGCCAGCAGTCCCGGGACACAGAGCTCTGGAAACACCATATATTTT	CASSPGTQSSGNTIYF
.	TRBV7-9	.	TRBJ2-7	TGTGCCAGCAGCTTAGCTGGCAGCGTTGGTGTCTCCTACGAGCAGTACTTC	CASSLAGSVGVSYEQYF
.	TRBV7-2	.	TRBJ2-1	TGTGCCAGCAGCTTAGACTTCCAAAGCTCCTACAATGAGCAGTTCTTC	CASSLDFQSSYNEQFF
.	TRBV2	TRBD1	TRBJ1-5	TGTGCCAGCAGTCCTAGTCGGACAGGGGGCATGAATCCGCCCCAGCATTTT	CASSPSRTGGMNPPQHF
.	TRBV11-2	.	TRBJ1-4	TGTGCCAGCAGCTTAGATTTACGGGCTAATGAAAAACTGTTTTTT	CASSLDLRANEKLFF
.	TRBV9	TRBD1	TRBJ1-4	TGTGCCAGCACCCCTGGTGCAGGGGGCGATTTACTGTTTTTT	CASTPGAGGDLLFF
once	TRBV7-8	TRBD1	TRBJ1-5	TGTGCCAGCAGCTCCGGGACAGGGGTTCAGCCCCAGCATTTT	CASSSGTGVQPQHF
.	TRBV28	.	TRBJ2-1	TGTGCCAGCAGTTTTGGGACTCTGAATGAGCAGTTCTTC	CASSFGTLNEQFF
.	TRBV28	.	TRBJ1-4	TGTGCCAGCAGTTCGAACTTACGGCTGTTTTTT	CASSSNLRLFF
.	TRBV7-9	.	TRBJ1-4	TGTGCCAGCAGCTCGTCCGGGGGTGAAAAACTGTTTTTT	CASSSSGGEKLFF
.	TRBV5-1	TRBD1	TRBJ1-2	TGCGCCAGCAGCTTTTTAGGGACAGATTATGGCTACACCTTC	CASSFLGTDYGYTF
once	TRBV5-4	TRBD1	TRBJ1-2	TGTGCCAGCAGCCTCGACAGGGGGCAGATTGGGTATGGCTACACCTTC	CASSLDRGQIGYGYTF
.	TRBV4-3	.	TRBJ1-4	TGCGCCAGCAGCCCGTCCGGGACAAGATCTTCTAATGAAAAACTGTTTTTT	CASSPSGTRSSNEKLFF
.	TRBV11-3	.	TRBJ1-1	TGTGCCAGCAGCTTACAAGGGGAGAACACTGAAGCTTTCTTT	CASSLQGENTEAFF
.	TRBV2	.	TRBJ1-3	TGTGCCAGCAGGTCACAGCCCAGCTCTGGAAACACCATATATTTT	CASRSQPSSGNTIYF
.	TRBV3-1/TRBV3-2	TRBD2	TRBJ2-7	TGTGCCAGCAGCCAAGGGCTAGCGGGAGGGTACTACGAGCAGTACTTC	CASSQGLAGGYYEQYF
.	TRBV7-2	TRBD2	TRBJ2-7	TGTGCCAGCAGCTCTGGACTAGGAAGATACGAGCAGTACTTC	CASSSGLGRYEQYF
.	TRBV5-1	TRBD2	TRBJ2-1	TGCGCCAGCATACAACATAGCGGGTCGAGCAATGAGCAGTTCTTC	CASIQHSGSSNEQFF
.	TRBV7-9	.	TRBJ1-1	TGTGCCAGCAGCTTAGGTAGTATGAACACTGAAGCTTTCTTT	CASSLGSMNTEAFF
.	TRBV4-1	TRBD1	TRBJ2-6	TGCGCCAGCAGCCAGGGACAGGTTTCTGCTGGGGCCAACGTCCTGACTTTC	CASSQGQVSAGANVLTF
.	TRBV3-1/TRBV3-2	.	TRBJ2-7	TGTGCCAGCAGCCCCCGATTGGGCAGGGTTGCCTACGAGCAGTACTTC	CASSPRLGRVAYEQYF
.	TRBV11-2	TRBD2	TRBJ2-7	TGTGCCAGCAGGATGGTGGGAGGGCCCACCTACGAGCAGTACTTC	CASRMVGGPTYEQYF
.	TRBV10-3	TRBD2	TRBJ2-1	TGTGCCATCAGCGGGACTAGCGGGAGCTCCTACAATGAGCAGTTCTTC	CAISGTSGSSYNEQFF
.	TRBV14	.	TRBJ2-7	TGTGCCAGCAGCCAAGGCGCGGGACAGACCTACGAGCAGTACTTC	CASSQGAGQTYEQYF
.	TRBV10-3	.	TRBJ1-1	TGTGCCATCAGTGAGGTCCGGGACACTGAAGCTTTCTTT	CAISEVRDTEAFF
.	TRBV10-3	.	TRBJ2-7	TGTGCCATCAGTGAAGTACTCTCCTACGAGCAGTACTTC	CAISEVLSYEQYF